This paragraph covers one TCR beta chain sequence. Its specific antigen is unknown. These data come from a study of cytomegalovirus exposure and HLA in healthy donors (dated by TCRdb to about 2017). Notes on the research overall: According to an earlier analysis of several hundred of the donors, about 179 million T cells yielded 90 million to 130 million unique TCR beta sequences and approximately 300 Gb of sequence data. HLA typing covered class I and class II loci at four-digit resolution. Rather than using new phenotypic data, the later analysis identified candidate immune exposures from TCR beta sequences and from how often those sequences occurred across donors. Donor age, sex, ethnicity and CMV serostatus were compiled together with the repertoire data. Among the roughly 390 genotyped donors, under 90% belonged to the genetic ancestry cluster associated with self-reported Caucasian donors. The number of donors typed differed by locus, with 629-630 for A, B, C, DRB1 and DQB1, around 500 for DQA1, some 570 for DPA1, and approximately 470 for DPB1. Using immunosequencing, the study profiled T cell repertoires from 666 subjects and related those repertoires to cytomegalovirus serostatus. A later analysis re-analyzed previously published TCR beta repertoires from 666 donors and added high-resolution HLA genotyping to study TCR occurrence patterns. The study aimed to test whether signatures of past pathogen exposure could be identified by cataloging public T cell receptors. On average, 235,054 unique TCR beta nucleotide sequences were sequenced per donor among fewer than 500 genotyped donors of the cohort, with 15% to 20% of those sequences being non-productive. To decide whether each TCR beta V gene segment behaved as functional or pseudogenic, an earlier analysis of some 540 of the donors relied on high-throughput TCR beta sequencing. All discovery cohort repertoires had been generated using a single sequencing platform. To predict cytomegalovirus infection status, the study combined high-throughput TCR immunosequencing, statistical association of individual TCRs with disease status, and machine learning. An early release covering about 600 HLA-typed donors comprised approximately 300 gigabases of sequencing data and around 80 million unique TCR sequences. A separate validation cohort of some 130 different subjects was used in addition to the approximately 700-subject first cohort. A handful of DR-DQ haplotypes were handled as single units for association and clustering because linkage in the cohort was strong. A later genetic analysis used genome-wide SNP genotypes for about 60% of the roughly 700 donors, treating that subset as a discovery cohort. Study-wide findings and limitations: A later analysis associated about 17,000 TCR beta sequences with specific HLA alleles at a false discovery rate of 0.05. A later genetic analysis associated a missense DCLRE1C variant with V-gene and J-gene trimming of TCR beta chains, and an independent cohort replicated the association. A later analysis found that most CMV-associated TCR beta chains appeared HLA-restricted, with HLA associations seemingly driven largely by CMV exposure. Because counts were too low, about 17 rarely observed V segments, including chromosome 9 orphons, were excluded from the earlier analysis of under 650 of the donors. Presence/absence analyses assumed roughly uniform sequencing depth across donors, an assumption that may not hold. A later analysis found that HLA-associated TCR beta chains were more clonally expanded and had lower generation probabilities than equally common non-associated chains. Correlated functional status among segregating V segments might reflect linkage disequilibrium, but an unknown experimental factor could not be ruled out. A group of highly shared sequence variants was considered likely to be a technical artifact of the sequencing pipeline. In a later genetic analysis, fewer N-insertions in productive TCRs were reported among donors in an Asian-associated ancestry cluster than the roughly 670-donor mean. A further reported finding was that TCR beta sequences accurately predicted the HLA-A and HLA-B alleles for most subjects in the first cohort. Three of the identified cytomegalovirus-associated TCR beta chains were confirmed in vitro to be specific for cytomegalovirus antigens. In the study, 150 to 200 TCR beta chains were listed as associated with cytomegalovirus. Only TCR beta chains were sequenced in this cohort, and the absence of alpha or paired-chain data limited detectable features. Several of the top co-occurrence clusters appeared to be linked to parvovirus B19, influenza, CMV and Epstein-Barr virus, according to a later analysis. In both the original and validation cohorts, the classifier was reported to diagnose cytomegalovirus status with high specificity and sensitivity. Most TCR sequences were seen in very few donors, while some public TCRs were found in many individuals. CMV serostatus was the only immune exposure information available for the cohort. According to the authors, the approach could potentially be generalized to other disease states and immunological phenotypes. When HLA alleles, especially DR and DQ, strongly co-occurred, attributing TCR associations to individual alleles was difficult. In an earlier analysis of some 540 of the donors, most TCR beta V segments appeared in productive rearrangements about 90% or about 30% of the time, broadly matching IMGT annotations. Because HLA typing was missing for some donors at each locus, association tests included only the typed subset. The 87-base-pair reads could not distinguish some IMGT-functional V segments, including TRBV6-2 and TRBV6-3, so those segments were excluded. In a later analysis, the rate of TCR association differed among HLA loci, with DRB1 alleles having the most associated TCRs and HLA-C alleles having the fewest.

CDR1 MDHEN and CDR2 SYDVKM are derived from the germline V gene. The CDR3 contains 15 residues, cysteine and phenylalanine counted. Just the 45-base CDR3 DNA is kept, in frame starting at base 1. The V end loses 3 bases and the J end loses 0 bases, and a stretch of 9 bases separates them. The cohort was made up of 500 to 850 healthy bone marrow donors. All cohort members were sampled while nominally healthy, although unrecorded immune exposures were likely present. The donor was CMV seropositive and was included in the group of 250 to 350 seropositive cohort members. Each donor provided a peripheral blood sample, and peripheral blood mononuclear cells were used for TCR beta sequencing. Genomic DNA extraction from the blood cell samples was performed with the Qiagen DNeasy Blood Extraction Kit. The library was built by means of the immunoSEQ multiplex PCR assay. For the multiplex PCR, a mixture combining 60 forward primers for TCR Vbeta segments and 13 reverse primers for TCR Jbeta segments was used. The CDR3 region of rearranged TCR beta genes was amplified from genomic DNA with a multiplex PCR assay. The Illumina HiSeq System was used to sequence the amplified TCR beta libraries as 87-base-pair reads. Regarding the original processing steps: A later analysis tallied about 77 million unique TCR beta chains across the 666 repertoires, and around 10 million of those chains were shared by two or more donors. Raw reads were error-corrected and collapsed into unique sequences with a nearest-neighbor algorithm that merged closely related sequences to remove PCR and sequencing errors. Alignment of CDR3 sequences to IMGT reference sequences was used to assign V, D and J gene segments. For a sequence to be retained, a match of at least six nucleotides was required to both a V gene segment and a J gene segment. A rearrangement was called productive if the CDR3 had no stop codons and remained in frame with V and J, and every other rearrangement was called non-productive. Following IMGT convention, CDR3 was defined as the stretch from the second conserved V-encoded cysteine to the conserved J-encoded phenylalanine. In an earlier analysis of around 640 of the donors, sequences lacking an unambiguous match to a single V gene segment were excluded. An earlier analysis of under 750 of the donors called V segments functional above 56.7% productive rearrangements and segregating when the between-donor standard deviation exceeded 5%. A statistical classification framework was built to diagnose cytomegalovirus status from the catalog of TCR beta chain sequences. V and J gene assignment, in a later analysis, came from comparing TCR nucleotide sequences with IMGT/GENE-DB human TR gene sequences. In a later analysis, CDR3 sequences and most-parsimonious VDJ recombination scenarios were assigned using the TCRdist pipeline. A later analysis defined each TCR beta chain by its CDR3 amino acid sequence plus V-gene family, and excluded reads lacking a unique V-gene family. In a later analysis, some 600 highly shared, low-generation-probability nucleotide sequences were removed to address suspected cross-contamination and a sequencing artifact. In a later analysis, a clonal expansion index was calculated for each public chain from normalized within-repertoire ranks of inferred template counts. In a later analysis, generation probabilities were computed with a VDJ recombination model fitted to out-of-frame rearrangements, and the resulting probabilities were checked against IGoR. Hypergeometric tests were used in a later analysis to score TCR-TCR, TCR-HLA and TCR-CMV co-occurrence, with a repertoire-size bias correction applied to the TCR pairs. A later analysis estimated false discovery rates by permuting HLA or CMV assignments 20 times. In a later analysis, co-occurring TCRs were grouped using DBSCAN, with TCRdist sequence similarity added in when clustering inside HLA-allele-positive subsets. Co-occurrence clustering excluded repertoires with fewer than 30,000 or more than 120,000 public chains, plus five with anomalous nucleotide sharing. The immuneACCESS repertoire file appears here via TCRdb, limited to in-frame rearrangements. These files lack a portion of the clones; in checked studies, under half of the deficit traces to unresolved V genes, and the cause of the others is not known. V and J calls and clone size are as listed in that table; D and trimming were resolved from the DNA. Per the sample table, the count is about 210,000 clones. The ten biggest clones cover about 0.9% of the sample.

The TCR was taken from a woman aged 25-40 years in good health and CMV-seropositive. The sequenced sample was PBMCs. The rearranged chain carries TRBV28 and TRBJ1-5; TRBD1 might be the D gene, on 5 matching bases. The CDR3 corresponds to CASSFSDSSNQPQHF. The sequenced DNA: TGTGCCAGCAGTTTCTCTGACAGTAGCAATCAGCCCCAGCATTTT.